These 32 T cell receptor beta chains were all obtained from the same sample, sequenced in a study of chemoradiotherapy in HPV16-positive cancers. Sequencing was performed with immunoSEQ multiplex PCR; in TCRdb, only in-frame clones are kept and a portion is missing. The sample has some 1,600 clones; roughly 80% are singletons. This material consisted of tumor tissue, taken from a patient who underwent chemoradiotherapy. The source of these receptors is a human donor with HPV-associated anogenital cancer.

The chain couples TRBV7-2 to TRBJ2-7; TRBD2 matches 7 bases. V was clipped by 3 bases and J by 5 bases; unmatched bases: 4. From germline, CDR1 is SGHTA and CDR2 FQGNSA. This CDR3 region has 13 residues. The CDR3 sequence is CASSFYLADEQYF. The DNA for the CDR3 is TGTGCCAGCAGCTTCTACCTAGCGGACGAGCAGTACTTC.

The chain uses TRBV29-1 and TRBJ1-1; 8 bases are a match to TRBD1. Germline V lookup: CDR1 SQVTM, CDR2 ANQGSEA. The CDR3 contains 12 residues. V lost 6 bases to trimming and J lost 1 base; unmatched junction nucleotides: 1. In DNA, the CDR3 is TGCAGCGTCGGACAGGGGAACACTGAAGCTTTCTTT. Translating it yields CSVGQGNTEAFF.

This chain joins TRBV30 and TRBJ1-1; 7 nucleotides align to TRBD1. Germline CDR1 reads GTSNPN; CDR2 reads SVGIG (reference sequence). This CDR3 is built from 15 residues. After removal of 1 base from V and 3 bases from J, the junction contained 8 bases not matched to a gene. CDR3 DNA sequence: TGTGCCTGGAGTGGGCTTTCAGGGGGGGACACTGAAGCTTTCTTT. Its translation: CAWSGLSGGDTEAFF. The variable domain in full, with the rest retrieved from reference TRBV30 and TRBJ1-1, is SQTIHQWPATLVQPVGSPLSLECTVEGTSNPNLYWYRQAAGRGLQLLFYSVGIGQISSEVPQNLSASRPQDRQFILSSKKLLLSDSGFYLCAWSGLSGGDTEAFFGQGTRLTVV.

The genes are TRBV19 and TRBJ2-3; TRBD1 agrees at 12 bases. Germline assignment: CDR1 LNHDA and CDR2 SQIVND (reference sequence). This CDR3 spans 16 amino acids. Unmatched junction bases numbered 5, after V lost 5 bases and J lost 2 bases. The DNA for the CDR3 is TGTGCCAGTAGTCCCTGGGACAGGGGGCCCACAGATACGCAGTATTTT. It is translated as CASSPWDRGPTDTQYF.

The chain carries TRBV29-1 and TRBJ1-2; tentative D call: TRBD1 (6 bases). The CDR3 contains 12 residues. Germline V gene sequence: CDR1 SQVTM, CDR2 ANQGSEA. Deletions cut 2 bases from V and 2 bases from J, with 6 bases between. This CDR3 is CSVETGNYGYTF. CDR3 DNA: TGCAGCGTTGAAACAGGGAACTATGGCTACACCTTC.

CDR3 bases: TGTGCCAGCAGCTTAGATCTCACTGAAGCTTTCTTT. Protein sequence: CASSLDLTEAFF. The rearrangement uses TRBV11-2 and TRBJ1-1; no firm D call. Trimming took off 0 bases at V and 4 bases at J, with 3 bases between the two ends. From germline, CDR1 is SGHAT and CDR2 FQNNGV. This CDR3 has 12 amino acids.

The CDR3 sequence is CAISDPGNTIYF. Written as DNA, the CDR3 is TGTGCCATCAGTGATCCTGGAAACACCATATATTTT. The chain couples TRBV10-3 to TRBJ1-3; unclear D gene. Germline CDR1 reads ENHRY; CDR2 reads SYGVKD. V was pared by 3 bases and J by 2 bases, with 2 bases between. This CDR3 has 12 residues.

The V gene is TRBV30, the J gene TRBJ1-3, with D possibly matching TRBD1 (6 bases). This CDR3 is built from 15 residues. Trimming left V 5 bases short and J 4 bases short, with 18 bases between. Germline assignment: CDR1 GTSNPN and CDR2 SVGIG (reference sequence). Here the CDR3 reads CAWWGVTGLGNTIYF. The CDR3 bases are TGTGCCTGGTGGGGCGTTACAGGGTTAGGAAACACCATATATTTT.

This clone was detected a few times. This chain connects TRBV5-1 to TRBJ2-7, with D tentatively TRBD1 (6 bases). The germline V gene has CDR1 SGHRS and CDR2 YFSETQ. This CDR3 has 15 residues. V lost 0 bases and J lost 3, with 13 bases in between. The CDR3, as DNA: TGCGCCAGCAGCTTGGGCGGACAGAATATCTACGAGCAGTACTTC. Translated: CASSLGGQNIYEQYF.

V is TRBV5-1 and J is TRBJ2-4; a weak D match, TRBD1 (7 bases). The V gene lost 4 bases and the J gene lost 8 bases, with 13 bases spanning the gap. CDR1 is SGHRS and CDR2 is YFSETQ in the germline V gene. The CDR3 has 13 residues. The chain's CDR3 is CASSPQGGDIQYF. Here the CDR3 DNA reads TGCGCCAGCAGCCCTCAGGGGGGTGACATTCAGTACTTC.

This sequence joins TRBV5-8 and TRBJ2-6; D is possibly TRBD1 (6 bases). The CDR3 contains 15 residues. Germline V gene sequence: CDR1 SGHTS, CDR2 YDEGEE. V was clipped by 4 bases and J by 2 bases, with 10 bases between them. CDR3 nucleotide sequence: TGTGCCAGCAGCACACAGGGTACTGGGGCCAACGTCCTGACTTTC. As protein: CASSTQGTGANVLTF.

The chain combines TRBV5-8 with TRBJ2-1; D remains ambiguous. This CDR3 region has 13 residues. The V end lost 2 bases, the J end lost 10 bases, and 13 bases lay between the germline ends. Germline V CDR1 and CDR2: SGHTS, YDEGEE. The CDR3 region is CASSFAKQGEQFF. In DNA, the CDR3 is TGTGCCAGCAGCTTTGCCAAACAAGGAGAGCAGTTCTTC.

The CDR3 sequence: CASTPRWDQPQHF. As DNA, the CDR3 is TGTGCCAGCACCCCAAGGTGGGATCAGCCCCAGCATTTT. This chain connects TRBV2 to TRBJ1-5; no clear D gene. The CDR3 covers 13 residues. CDR1 is SNHLY and CDR2 is FYNNEI in the germline V gene. V was clipped by 7 bases and J by 5 bases, with 12 bases between them.

The gene calls are TRBV6-1 and TRBJ2-1; D possibly corresponds to TRBD1 (5 bases). This CDR3 contains 16 residues. V lost 0 bases and J lost 5, with 14 bases in between. Germline lookup yields CDR1 MNHNS and CDR2 SASEGT. As DNA, the CDR3 is TGTGCCAGCAGTGAAGCAGGGGCAGCATTCCACAATGAGCAGTTCTTC. Translating it yields CASSEAGAAFHNEQFF.

The chain joins TRBV5-6 to TRBJ1-2; a weak D match, TRBD1 (5 bases). Per germline, CDR1 SGHDT and CDR2 YYEEEE. This CDR3 comprises 14 residues. V was cut by 5 bases and J by 0 bases, with 11 bases left in between. The CDR3 nucleotides read TGTGCCAGCAGTGTACAGGCAGCTAACTATGGCTACACCTTC. Translated, it gives CASSVQAANYGYTF.

J is TRBJ1-2 and V is TRBV5-1, with 11 bases matching TRBD1. J was trimmed by 7 bases and V by 0 bases; bases with no gene match: 2. The CDR3 spans 14 residues. CDR1 and CDR2 from the germline V gene are SGHRS and YFSETQ. CDR3 nucleotide sequence: TGCGCCAGCAGCTTGGAAGGACAGGGGGCTGGCTACACCTTC. As protein: CASSLEGQGAGYTF. Looking up the rest from reference TRBV5-1 and TRBJ1-2 gives the full variable domain: KAGVTQTPRYLIKTRGQQVTLSCSPISGHRSVSWYQQTPGQGLQFLFEYFSETQRNKGNFPGRFSGRQFSNSRSEMNVSTLELGDSALYLCASSLEGQGAGYTFGSGTRLTVV.

V usage is TRBV11-3 and J usage is TRBJ2-5; the D gene is possibly TRBD1 (5 bases). The J call is in doubt because the DNA end fits TRBJ2-7 better. Germline lookup yields CDR1 SGHNT and CDR2 YENEEA. The CDR3 covers 13 residues. The CDR3 here is CASSKGVLREQYF. The DNA for the CDR3 is TGTGCCAGCAGCAAAGGGGTCCTACGCGAGCAGTACTTC.

This rearrangement joins TRBV27 to TRBJ1-1; possible D gene TRBD1, 5 bases. Germline V CDR1 and CDR2: MNHEY, SMNVEV (reference sequence). This CDR3 spans 16 amino acids. Trimming removed 5 bases from V and 0 bases from J, with 16 bases in between. The CDR3 nucleotides read TGTGCCAGCAGTCCAAGACGACAGAGCATGAACACTGAAGCTTTCTTT. Translating gives CASSPRRQSMNTEAFF.

V usage is TRBV4-2 and J usage is TRBJ1-5; 7 nucleotides align to TRBD1. CDR3 length: 16 amino acids. Losses at the gene ends were 4 bases for V and 4 bases for J; bases not matched to a gene: 10. Germline CDR1 reads LGHNA; CDR2 reads YNFKEQ. The CDR3 DNA follows: TGTGCCAGCAGCCCCCAGGGGGGGGGAAGTAATCAGCCCCAGCATTTT. Protein product: CASSPQGGGSNQPQHF.

The chain combines TRBV11-1 with TRBJ1-1; TRBD1 might be the D (5 bases). Germline values: CDR1 SGHAT, CDR2 FQDESV (reference sequence). CDR3 size: 16 residues. V dropped 4 bases and J dropped 1 base, with 16 bases sitting between them. The CDR3 DNA is TGTGCCAGCAGCTCGCCCTCCGGGACGGCGAACACTGAAGCTTTCTTT. As protein: CASSSPSGTANTEAFF.

This clone has a handful of counts. The CDR3 DNA follows: TGTGCCAGCAGCCGGGGACTAAAACTGTTTTTT. Encoded protein: CASSRGLKLFF. The rearrangement uses TRBV5-4 and TRBJ1-4, with D tentatively TRBD1 (5 bases). Per the germline V gene, CDR1 is SGHNT and CDR2 is YYREEE (reference sequence). The CDR3 contains 11 residues. Trimming pared 4 bases from V and 10 bases from J, leaving 8 bases between.

This chain connects TRBV6-5 to TRBJ1-6; no clear D. V was trimmed by 0 bases and J by 1 base, leaving 7 bases between them. Per germline, CDR1 MNHEY and CDR2 SVGAGI. The CDR3 totals 16 residues. The CDR3 coding sequence is TGTGCCAGCAGTTACTCAGGGTTGTCCTATAATTCACCCCTCCACTTT. It yields the protein CASSYSGLSYNSPLHF.

J is TRBJ1-5 and V is TRBV5-1, with D possibly being TRBD1 (5 bases). The CDR3 has 14 amino acids. Germline CDR1 SGHRS, CDR2 YFSETQ. V was trimmed by 4 bases and J by 2 bases, leaving 10 bases between them. CDR3 loop: CASSPGGGNQPQHF. CDR3 sequence (DNA): TGCGCCAGCAGCCCCGGGGGAGGCAATCAGCCCCAGCATTTT. Complete variable domain (other parts from reference TRBV5-1 and TRBJ1-5): KAGVTQTPRYLIKTRGQQVTLSCSPISGHRSVSWYQQTPGQGLQFLFEYFSETQRNKGNFPGRFSGRQFSNSRSEMNVSTLELGDSALYLCASSPGGGNQPQHFGDGTRLSIL.

The chain recombines TRBV19 with TRBJ2-7, with a tentative D call TRBD1 (6 bases). Germline V gives CDR1 LNHDA, CDR2 SQIVND (reference sequence). The CDR3 totals 12 residues. Trimming took off 5 bases at V and 7 bases at J, with 12 bases between the two ends. CDR3 in DNA: TGTGCCAGTAGTCACAATACAGGGGAGCAGTACTTC. Protein product: CASSHNTGEQYF.

The rearrangement links TRBV4-3 to TRBJ1-4; D gene ambiguous. V was trimmed by 0 bases and J by 6 bases, leaving 11 bases between them. Germline assignment: CDR1 LGHNA and CDR2 YSLEER. The CDR3 runs to 15 residues. CDR3 amino acids: CASSQDKVRDEKLFF. The DNA for the CDR3 is TGCGCCAGCAGCCAAGATAAGGTCCGCGATGAAAAACTGTTTTTT.

The rearrangement joins TRBV9 to TRBJ2-1, with 9 bases that match TRBD1. In germline, CDR1 is SGDLS, CDR2 YYNGEE. The V gene end was trimmed by 2 bases and the J gene end by 3 bases; junction bases not matched to a gene: 3. This CDR3 contains 15 residues. The DNA for the CDR3 is TGTGCCAGCAGCGTTTGGGGACAGGGCTACAATGAGCAGTTCTTC. Amino acids: CASSVWGQGYNEQFF.

CDR3 region: CASSLGQGAGGELFF. Here the CDR3 DNA reads TGTGCCAGCAGCTTAGGACAGGGAGCAGGCGGGGAGCTGTTTTTT. V is TRBV11-3 and J is TRBJ2-2; 7 nucleotides line up with TRBD1. This CDR3 is built from 15 residues. V was clipped by 1 base and J by 7 bases; unmatched bases: 6. CDR1 and CDR2 (germline): SGHNT, YENEEA.

In its sample, this clone was seen once. The rearrangement links TRBV6-4 to TRBJ2-3; the D gene is possibly TRBD2 (6 bases). CDR3 size: 14 residues. Germline V gene data show CDR1 as MRHNA and CDR2 as SNTAGT. V was trimmed by 6 bases and J by 0 bases, leaving 10 bases between them. DNA of the CDR3: TGTGCCAGCAGCCCGGGACTCAGCACAGATACGCAGTATTTT. Translated, it gives CASSPGLSTDTQYF.

CDR3 bases: TGCGCCAGTAAACAGGGGTCGTACGCAAAAACTGAAGCTTTCTTT. Its protein product is CASKQGSYAKTEAFF. This sequence joins TRBV5-1 and TRBJ1-1; TRBD1 matches at 7 bases. The CDR3 has 15 residues. Losses at the gene ends were 8 bases for V and 5 bases for J; bases not matched to a gene: 15. Germline CDR1 and CDR2: SGHRS and YFSETQ.

For this clone: At one end, the junction sequence differs from germline, possibly due to a read error. V and J are TRBV18 and TRBJ2-5; 8 positions agree with TRBD1. The end of the DNA fits TRBJ2-7 better, so the J call may be wrong. The CDR3 consists of 15 residues. CDR1 and CDR2 from the germline V gene are KGHSH and LQKENI. The CDR3 sequence is CASSGGQGISHEQYF. In DNA form, the CDR3 reads TGTGCCAGCTCAGGCGGACAGGGAATCTCCCACGAGCAGTACTTC.

The V and J genes are TRBV7-9 and TRBJ2-3; D ambiguous. Germline CDR1 SEHNR, CDR2 FQNEAQ (reference sequence). V lost 0 bases to trimming and J lost 5 bases, with 3 bases between them. The CDR3 has 12 amino acids. CDR3 DNA: TGTGCCAGCAGCTTAGCGGTAGATACGCAGTATTTT. Translated, it gives CASSLAVDTQYF.

This chain connects TRBV13 to TRBJ2-5, with 8 bases aligning to TRBD2. J lost 1 base, V lost 4 bases, and 11 bases had no gene match. This CDR3 has 17 residues. The germline gives CDR1 PRHDT, CDR2 FYEKMQ (reference sequence). CDR3 DNA sequence: TGTGCCAGCAGCTCAAACTTCGGGAGGGGGGCCCAAGAGACCCAGTACTTC. This sequence encodes CASSSNFGRGAQETQYF.